The 10 T cell receptor beta chains below all came from one sample that was sequenced in a study of blood T cell repertoires in COVID-19. The repertoire was sequenced with immunoSEQ multiplex PCR; TCRdb's copy has only in-frame clones and lacks some. The table shows 66,000 or so clones, with about four fifths occurring only once. Sequencing used peripheral blood. These receptors all come from a human donor in a cohort sampled during active COVID-19.

This chain links TRBV19 with TRBJ1-2, with D tentatively TRBD1 (5 bases). With 6 bases removed from V and 4 bases from J, the gap between germline ends came to 18 bases. CDR3 size: 15 residues. Germline V CDR1 and CDR2: LNHDA, SQIVND (reference sequence). In nucleotides, the CDR3 is TGTGCCAGTAGCCCCCAGACGGGGGGGATCTATGGCTACACCTTC. It translates to CASSPQTGGIYGYTF.

The chain is built from TRBV11-2 and TRBJ2-1; a possible D gene is TRBD2 (5 bases). Trimming took 5 bases from V and 0 from J, leaving 14 bases between them. This CDR3 contains 16 residues. Germline V gene data show CDR1 as SGHAT and CDR2 as FQNNGV. The CDR3 sequence: CASSIGLPDSYNEQFF. CDR3 bases: TGTGCCAGCAGCATAGGACTCCCCGACTCCTACAATGAGCAGTTCTTC.

The gene calls are TRBV3-1 (or the pseudogene TRBV3-2) and TRBJ1-1, with 8 bases lining up with TRBD1. This CDR3 is 17 amino acids long. V trimming: 0 bases; J trimming: 5 bases; junction bases outside the gene matches: 11. Germline CDR1 reads LGHDT; CDR2 reads YNNKEL (reference sequence). The CDR3 DNA sequence: TGTGCCAGCAGCCAAGATAAGTGGACAGGGAGGGAAACTGAAGCTTTCTTT. Translation gives CASSQDKWTGRETEAFF.

The chain recombines TRBV23-1 with TRBJ1-4; D is unclear. TRBV23-1 has ORF status, its function being uncertain. V was cut by 3 bases and J by 6 bases, with 17 bases left in between. The CDR3 covers 16 residues. This chain's CDR3 is CASSHPEGAWYEKLFF. CDR3 nucleotide sequence: TGCGCCAGCAGTCATCCCGAGGGTGCGTGGTATGAAAAACTGTTTTTT.

The rearrangement links TRBV6-5 to TRBJ2-1, with 11 bases matching TRBD1. The CDR3 spans 15 residues. V was clipped by 5 bases and J by 6 bases; unmatched bases: 6. Germline V gene lookup returns CDR1 MNHEY and CDR2 SVGAGI. CDR3 DNA: TGTGCCAGCAGTCAGGACAGGGGGCCTGTCAATGAGCAGTTCTTC. Encoded protein: CASSQDRGPVNEQFF.

This clone was recorded once. V gene TRBV19 combines with J gene TRBJ2-7, with TRBD2 matching over 12 bases. V trimming: 3 bases; J trimming: 2 bases; junction bases outside the gene matches: 5. Per the germline V gene, CDR1 is LNHDA and CDR2 is SQIVND (reference sequence). The CDR3 covers 16 residues. CDR3 nucleotide sequence: TGTGCCAGTAGTATTAATAGACTAGCGGGAGCCTACGAGCAGTACTTC. It translates to CASSINRLAGAYEQYF.

This clone was seen a single time. This sequence joins TRBV5-4 and TRBJ2-1, with 9 bases that match TRBD2. The V gene end was trimmed by 0 bases and the J gene end by 4 bases; junction bases not matched to a gene: 2. The CDR3 has 15 amino acids. Germline CDR1 and CDR2: SGHNT and YYREEE (reference sequence). The CDR3 coding sequence is TGTGCCAGCAGCTTGGCTAGCGGGATTTACAATGAGCAGTTCTTC. Translated: CASSLASGIYNEQFF.

This chain links TRBV6-1 with TRBJ2-7; 11 positions agree with TRBD2. CDR1 and CDR2 (germline): MNHNS, SASEGT. Trimming cost V 2 bases and J 5 bases; bases outside gene matches: 8. This CDR3 has 16 residues. CDR3 region: CASSETLAGGWNEQYF. The CDR3 coding sequence is TGTGCCAGCAGTGAAACGCTAGCGGGGGGATGGAACGAGCAGTACTTC.

This sequence joins TRBV5-6 and TRBJ1-4; 11 nucleotides align to TRBD1. Germline-derived CDR1 and CDR2 are SGHDT and YYEEEE. V was pared by 4 bases and J by 4 bases, with 9 bases of the junction left unmatched. CDR3 size: 17 residues. CDR3 DNA sequence: TGTGCCAGCAGCCGAGCCGGGACAGGGGGAGGTAATGAAAAACTGTTTTTT. Protein sequence: CASSRAGTGGGNEKLFF.

This chain joins TRBV6-2 or TRBV6-3 and TRBJ1-5; D perhaps matches TRBD1 (5 bases). The CDR3 covers 13 residues. V dropped 5 bases and J dropped 7 bases, with 12 bases sitting between them. Germline V gives CDR1 MNHEY, CDR2 SVGEGT. The CDR3 coding sequence is TGTGCCAGCAGTGTGGGAGGGGACCAGCCCCAGCATTTT. Encoded protein: CASSVGGDQPQHF.